The rows below give T cell receptor beta chains drawn from one sample of a study of T cell repertoires in cytomegalovirus infection. MiXCR, run by TCRdb on the reads, gives a single entry per CDR3 protein. The profile shows 85,000 to 130,000 distinct CDR3 sequences, 20% to 30% of them singletons. Sequenced sample: CD8+ T cells from PBMCs. Receptor source: a human donor in good health (CMV status not recorded). Some clones in this sample may be carry-over from other donors' samples. Each CDR3 is given with its conserved first and last residue. D genes are given only for firm matches. A row's size may be missing; if present it is once, few, many or a size class.

TRBV7-9	TRBJ2-7	NA	NA	CASSLDYYEQYF	TGTGCCAGCAGCTTAGATTACTACGAGCAGTACTTC
TRBV29-1	TRBJ2-1	many	TRBD1	CSVEDSIQGRSLNEQFF	TGCAGCGTTGAAGATTCCATACAGGGGCGCTCCCTCAATGAGCAGTTCTTC
TRBV11-2	TRBJ2-1	NA	TRBD2	CASSLAAGGTSYNEQFF	TGTGCCAGCAGCTTAGCGGCGGGAGGTACCTCCTACAATGAGCAGTTCTTC
TRBV7-2	TRBJ1-6	NA	NA	CASSSAGGGNGSPLHF	TGTGCCAGCAGCTCCGCCGGTGGGGGGAACGGTTCACCCCTCCACTTT
TRBV12-3/TRBV12-4	TRBJ1-1	NA	NA	CASSRTAVNTEAFF	TGTGCCAGCAGTCGGACGGCGGTGAACACTGAAGCTTTCTTT
TRBV7-8	TRBJ2-5	many	NA	CASSYPGAKETQYF	TGTGCCAGCAGCTACCCGGGAGCGAAAGAGACCCAGTACTTC
TRBV29-1	TRBJ2-7	NA	NA	CSVEEPETAYEQYF	TGCAGCGTCGAAGAGCCGGAGACAGCCTACGAGCAGTACTTC
TRBV6-2/TRBV6-3	TRBJ2-2	few	NA	CASSPPGRNTGELFF	TGTGCCAGCAGCCCTCCGGGACGTAACACCGGGGAGCTGTTTTTT
TRBV6-2/TRBV6-3	TRBJ2-1	few	NA	CASSTGQSNEQFF	TGTGCCAGCAGCACCGGACAGTCCAATGAGCAGTTCTTC
TRBV15	TRBJ1-2	many	NA	CATSRDKGPYGYTF	TGTGCCACCAGCAGAGATAAAGGGCCCTATGGCTACACCTTC
TRBV20-1	TRBJ2-7	NA	TRBD2	CSAPLYLRGSSYEQYF	TGCAGTGCCCCCCTCTACTTGCGGGGGTCTTCCTACGAGCAGTACTTC
TRBV30	TRBJ2-7	NA	NA	CAWGSLGEQYF	TGTGCCTGGGGAAGTTTGGGGGAGCAGTACTTC
TRBV10-3	TRBJ2-7	NA	NA	CAISESTYEQYF	TGTGCCATCAGTGAGTCGACGTACGAGCAGTACTTC
TRBV7-9	TRBJ2-1	NA	NA	CASTLIGGRSNEQFF	TGTGCCAGCACCCTGATAGGGGGACGGTCGAATGAGCAGTTCTTC
TRBV7-2	TRBJ2-7	many	NA	CASSSGSRRQATGGYEQYF	TGTGCCAGCAGCTCGGGATCCCGACGACAGGCGACAGGAGGTTACGAGCAGTACTTC
TRBV11-2	TRBJ2-2	NA	TRBD2	CASRRLAGGRGELFF	TGTGCCAGCCGGCGTCTAGCGGGAGGGAGAGGGGAGCTGTTTTTT
TRBV11-2	TRBJ2-7	many	NA	CASTYDRGLSYEQYF	TGTGCCAGCACCTACGACAGGGGACTATCCTACGAGCAGTACTTC
TRBV29-1	TRBJ1-2	NA	NA	CSVEGPSYGYTF	TGCAGCGTTGAAGGCCCCAGCTATGGCTACACCTTC
TRBV7-3	TRBJ2-3	many	NA	CASSLGAGSSDTQYF	TGTGCCAGCAGCTTAGGGGCAGGCTCCTCAGATACGCAGTATTTT
TRBV7-2	TRBJ2-7	many	TRBD2	CASSLAPGTIFSYEQYF	TGTGCCAGCAGCTTAGCACCAGGGACTATATTTTCCTACGAGCAGTACTTC
TRBV3-1	TRBJ1-1	few	NA	CASSQDWPPSGAFF	TGTGCCAGCAGCCAAGATTGGCCCCCAAGCGGAGCTTTCTTT
TRBV7-9	TRBJ1-4	many	NA	CASSQNKAGSYEKLFF	TGTGCCAGCAGCCAGAATAAGGCAGGAAGCTATGAAAAACTGTTTTTT
TRBV12-3/TRBV12-4	TRBJ2-7	NA	NA	CASSIRTGGKGTEEQYF	TGTGCCAGCAGTATTCGGACTGGCGGGAAGGGTACGGAAGAGCAGTACTTC
TRBV20-1	TRBJ1-2	NA	NA	CSAPRQVVKDGYTF	TGCAGTGCTCCAAGACAGGTAGTTAAAGATGGCTACACCTTC
TRBV14	TRBJ2-7	few	NA	CASSQANRVFEQYF	TGTGCCAGCAGCCAAGCCAACAGGGTATTCGAGCAGTACTTC
TRBV4-2	TRBJ1-1	many	NA	CASSQDPQANTEAFF	TGTGCCAGCAGCCAAGATCCCCAGGCGAACACTGAAGCTTTCTTT
TRBV6-6	TRBJ1-5	few	NA	CASSSGQPLWPQHF	TGTGCCAGCAGTTCAGGACAGCCTCTTTGGCCCCAGCATTTT
TRBV28	TRBJ2-3	NA	NA	CASSLVGRRRADTQYF	TGTGCCAGCAGCTTAGTGGGACGCAGGCGGGCAGATACGCAGTATTTT
TRBV5-1	TRBJ1-1	few	TRBD1	CASSIQGSNTEAFF	TGCGCCAGCAGCATACAGGGGTCGAACACTGAAGCTTTCTTT
TRBV11-3	TRBJ2-5	few	TRBD1	CASSDRVQETQYF	TGTGCCAGCAGTGACAGGGTCCAAGAGACCCAGTACTTC
TRBV28	TRBJ2-3	few	NA	CASSEVLGSGDTQYF	TGTGCCAGCAGCGAGGTACTGGGGTCGGGAGATACGCAGTATTTT
TRBV20-1	TRBJ1-2	once	NA	CSASSSFNYGYTF	TGCAGTGCTAGCTCCAGTTTTAACTATGGCTACACCTTC
TRBV11-2	TRBJ2-1	NA	TRBD2	CASGPGGEQFF	TGTGCCAGCGGGCCGGGAGGTGAGCAGTTCTTC
TRBV6-2/TRBV6-3	TRBJ2-7	once	TRBD1	CASIESTGGADEQYF	TGTGCCAGCATCGAATCCACAGGGGGCGCGGACGAGCAGTACTTC
TRBV6-5	TRBJ2-7	few	TRBD1	CASSYAGTAYEQYF	TGTGCCAGCAGTTACGCCGGGACAGCCTACGAGCAGTACTTC
TRBV27	TRBJ1-1	NA	NA	CASSLSGGRTEAFF	TGTGCCAGCAGTTTATCTGGGGGGCGGACTGAAGCTTTCTTT
TRBV12-3/TRBV12-4	TRBJ2-1	NA	TRBD1	CASSFRGLRQFF	TGTGCCAGCAGTTTCAGGGGGCTGAGGCAGTTCTTC